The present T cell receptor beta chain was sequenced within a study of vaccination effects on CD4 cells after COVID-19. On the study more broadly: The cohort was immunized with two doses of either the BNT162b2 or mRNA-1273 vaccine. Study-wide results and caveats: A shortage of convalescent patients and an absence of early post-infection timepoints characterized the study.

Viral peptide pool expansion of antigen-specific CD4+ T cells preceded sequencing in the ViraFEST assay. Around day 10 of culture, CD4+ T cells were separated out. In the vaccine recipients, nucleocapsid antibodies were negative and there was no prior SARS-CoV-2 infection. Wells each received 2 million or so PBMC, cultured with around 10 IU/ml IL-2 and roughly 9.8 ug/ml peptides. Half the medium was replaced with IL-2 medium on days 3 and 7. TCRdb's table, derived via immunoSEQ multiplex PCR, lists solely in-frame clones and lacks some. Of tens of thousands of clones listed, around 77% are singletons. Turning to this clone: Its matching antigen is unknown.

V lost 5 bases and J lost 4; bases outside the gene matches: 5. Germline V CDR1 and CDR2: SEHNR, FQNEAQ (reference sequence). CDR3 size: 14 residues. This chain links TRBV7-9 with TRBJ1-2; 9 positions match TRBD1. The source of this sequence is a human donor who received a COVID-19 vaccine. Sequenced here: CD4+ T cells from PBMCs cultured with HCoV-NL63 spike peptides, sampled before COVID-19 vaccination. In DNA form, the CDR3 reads TGTGCCAGCAGCCACGCGACAGGGGGCTATGGCTACACCTTC. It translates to CASSHATGGYGYTF. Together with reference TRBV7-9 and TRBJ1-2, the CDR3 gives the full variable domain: DTGVSQNPRHKITKRGQNVTFRCDPISEHNRLYWYRQTLGQGPEFLTYFQNEAQLEKSRLLSDRFSAERPKGSFSTLEIQRTEQGDSAMYLCASSHATGGYGYTFGSGTRLTVV.